This T cell receptor (beta chain) stems from a study of shared clonotypes between healthy human individuals. Turning to the study itself: CD4 naive and CD4 memory each took three plates per donor, while CD8 naive took two and CD8 memory one.

Each sample came from a Caucasian adult donor living in Nashville, Tennessee. CD4+ cells yielded CD45RA+ naive and CD45RA-negative memory subsets. This CDR3 region has 15 residues. The V gene's germline CDR1 is SGHRS and CDR2 YFSETQ. V trimming: 3 bases; J trimming: 6 bases; junction bases outside the gene matches: 7. This clone has ten or more counts. The data were produced by immunoSEQ multiplex PCR, yet TCRdb's version contains in-frame clones alone and is incomplete. The sample holds a few hundred thousand clones, 74% seen once. The specimen sequenced was memory CD4+ T cells sorted from blood. Subset indicated: CD45RA-negative fraction. The chain employs TRBV5-1 and TRBJ2-1, with 9 bases matching TRBD2. The source of this sequence is a man between 25 and 39 years old in good health. CDR3 region: CASSYSGTSLNEQFF. In DNA form, the CDR3 reads TGCGCCAGCAGCTATTCCGGGACTAGCCTCAATGAGCAGTTCTTC.